Below, 30 T cell receptor beta chains from the same sample are listed, as sequenced in a study of cytomegalovirus exposure and HLA in healthy donors. Data came from immunoSEQ multiplex PCR; TCRdb stores just in-frame clones and leaves some out. The table includes around 150,000 clones, roughly nine tenths detected once. The sequenced material came from PBMCs. These receptors all come from a young woman in good health and CMV-seropositive.

The gene calls are TRBV5-1 and TRBJ1-1; 9 bases agree with TRBD1. The germline V gene has CDR1 SGHRS and CDR2 YFSETQ. V lost 4 bases, J lost 3 bases, and 7 bases stayed unmatched. CDR3 length equals 15 residues. DNA for the CDR3: TGCGCCAGCAGCGCCTGGGGACAGGGAGACACTGAAGCTTTCTTT. Its translation is CASSAWGQGDTEAFF.

This chain joins TRBV27 and TRBJ2-7; perhaps TRBD1 as D (5 bases). The germline gives CDR1 MNHEY, CDR2 SMNVEV (reference sequence). V dropped 5 bases and J dropped 6 bases, with 23 bases sitting between them. This CDR3 is built from 16 residues. The CDR3 spells CASSLSAGSLTTEQYF. CDR3 DNA sequence: TGTGCCAGCAGTCTCTCAGCAGGGTCCCTTACTACCGAGCAGTACTTC.

The V gene is TRBV19, the J gene TRBJ1-2, with 8 bases identical to TRBD1. The CDR3 is 13 residues long. The trim removed 1 base at V and 8 bases at J, leaving 3 bases unmatched. Germline V gene lookup returns CDR1 LNHDA and CDR2 SQIVND (reference sequence). The CDR3 sequence is CASSIGQGTGYTF. The CDR3 nucleotides are TGTGCCAGTAGTATAGGACAGGGGACGGGCTACACCTTC.

CDR3 sequence (DNA): TGTGCCAGTAGTATAGATCGCAGGCAAGAGACCCAGTACTTC. Translation gives CASSIDRRQETQYF. The rearrangement links TRBV19 to TRBJ2-5, with D uncertain. In germline, CDR1 is LNHDA, CDR2 SQIVND (reference sequence). The CDR3 covers 14 residues. Trimming shortened V by 0 bases and J by 2 bases, and 7 bases separated the two germline ends.

The chain couples TRBV19 to TRBJ1-2; a weak D match, TRBD1 (6 bases). The CDR3 has 15 residues. Germline CDR1 reads LNHDA; CDR2 reads SQIVND (reference sequence). The ends were cut back, 5 bases at V and 7 bases at J, with 20 bases in the middle. The CDR3 is CASSLYQDRRRGYTF. DNA of the CDR3: TGTGCCAGTAGTCTTTATCAGGACAGAAGGCGTGGCTACACCTTC.

This chain uses TRBV27 with TRBJ2-7; D might be TRBD2 (5 bases). The CDR3 contains 15 residues. Trimming took 10 bases from V and 2 from J, leaving 21 bases between them. CDR1 is MNHEY and CDR2 is SMNVEV in the germline V gene (reference sequence). This chain's CDR3 is CATKDLFATPYEQYF. For the CDR3, the DNA is TGTGCCACCAAGGACTTATTTGCTACCCCCTACGAGCAGTACTTC.

This clone was recorded at least ten times. The chain is built from TRBV7-6 and TRBJ1-1, with 7 bases lining up with TRBD1. Trimming took 4 bases from V and 0 from J; bases not matched to a gene: 14. CDR1 SGHVS and CDR2 FNYEAQ come from the germline V gene. This CDR3 is built from 18 residues. This CDR3 is CASSSVYPRGQLNTEAFF. The CDR3 nucleotides read TGTGCCAGCAGCTCAGTTTACCCCCGGGGACAGTTGAACACTGAAGCTTTCTTT.

The rearrangement uses TRBV19 and TRBJ1-1; 8 bases agree with TRBD1. The CDR3 is 15 amino acids. The V gene end was trimmed by 6 bases and the J gene end by 1 base; junction bases not matched to a gene: 7. CDR1 LNHDA and CDR2 SQIVND come from the germline V gene (reference sequence). CDR3 in DNA: TGTGCCAGTAGGGAGAGACAGGGGCAGAACACTGAAGCTTTCTTT. This sequence encodes CASRERQGQNTEAFF.

This sequence joins TRBV5-1 and TRBJ2-7; TRBD2 matches at 14 bases. This CDR3 has 15 amino acids. Trimming removed 2 bases from V and 6 bases from J; junction bases left unmatched: 4. Germline CDR1 reads SGHRS; CDR2 reads YFSETQ. The CDR3, as DNA: TGCGCCAGCAGCTTATCGACTAGCGGGAGGGGCGAGCAGTACTTC. This translates into CASSLSTSGRGEQYF.

V is TRBV29-1 and J is TRBJ2-5; 10 bases map to TRBD2. Germline-derived CDR1 and CDR2 are SQVTM and ANQGSEA. CDR3 size: 13 residues. The V and J ends lost 7 bases and 5 bases, in that order; junction bases with no gene match: 7. DNA of the CDR3: TGCAGCGCGGCTAGCGGGAGCTCTGAGACCCAGTACTTC. This codes for CSAASGSSETQYF. Using reference TRBV29-1 and TRBJ2-5 for the parts outside the CDR3, the full variable domain is SAVISQKPSRDICQRGTSLTIQCQVDSQVTMMFWYRQQPGQSLTLIATANQGSEATYESGFVIDKFPISRPNLTFSTLTVSNMSPEDSSIYLCSAASGSSETQYFGPGTRLLVL.

The table lists this clone with many counts. The sample holds other DNA sequences that translate to the same CDR3. The J gene is TRBJ2-7, the V gene TRBV6-5; 11 bases agree with TRBD1. After removal of 7 bases from V and 0 bases from J, the junction contained 2 bases not matched to a gene. The CDR3 is 14 residues long. Germline V lookup: CDR1 MNHEY, CDR2 SVGAGI. CDR3 residues: CASTGTGGSYEQYF. In nucleotides, the CDR3 is TGTGCCAGCACCGGGACAGGGGGCTCCTACGAGCAGTACTTC.

V and J are TRBV11-2 and TRBJ2-3; possibly TRBD2 for D (6 bases). Germline loops: CDR1 SGHAT, CDR2 FQNNGV. The CDR3 sequence is 15 residues long. Between the trimmed V and J ends, which lost 5 bases and 6 bases, there was a span of 18 bases. CDR3 nucleotides: TGTGCCAGCAGCCCAGAGCGGGCCGGGTTGGATACGCAGTATTTT. Translation gives CASSPERAGLDTQYF.

The chain uses TRBV6-1 and TRBJ1-5, with a weak D call TRBD1 (5 bases). The CDR3 covers 13 residues. The germline gives CDR1 MNHNS, CDR2 SASEGT. V lost 10 bases and J 7 bases, leaving 17 bases between the germline ends. This chain's CDR3 is CAIDAGGRQPQHF. The CDR3 DNA reads TGTGCCATCGACGCGGGGGGACGCCAGCCCCAGCATTTT.

CDR3 nucleotides: TGTGCCAGCAGTTTACAGTACGGGAGGGCCAACACCGGGGAGCTGTTTTTT. Protein: CASSLQYGRANTGELFF. The chain couples TRBV27 to TRBJ2-2; TRBD2 agrees at 8 bases. This CDR3 has 17 residues. Germline V lookup: CDR1 MNHEY, CDR2 SMNVEV (reference sequence). V dropped 2 bases and J dropped 2; count of bases not matched to a gene: 7.

This CDR3 is CASSQEQGEHYGYTF. CDR3 sequence (DNA): TGCGCCAGCAGCCAAGAACAGGGGGAGCACTATGGCTACACCTTC. This chain uses TRBV4-1 with TRBJ1-2, with 8 positions matching TRBD1. The junction had 3 bases not matched to a gene; V was cut back by 0 bases and J by 3 bases. Germline lookup yields CDR1 MGHRA and CDR2 YSYEKL. The CDR3 runs 15 residues.

The chain employs TRBV6-5 and TRBJ2-6; 7 bases fit TRBD1. The V gene end was trimmed by 4 bases and the J gene end by 0 bases; junction bases not matched to a gene: 3. CDR3 length: 16 residues. From germline, CDR1 is MNHEY and CDR2 SVGAGI. The CDR3 sequence is CASSFRQGSGANVLTF. The CDR3 bases are TGTGCCAGCAGTTTCCGACAGGGCTCTGGGGCCAACGTCCTGACTTTC.

The CDR3 nucleotides read TGTGCCAGCAGCTCACAGGGTGGAGATGGCTACACCTTC. It codes for CASSSQGGDGYTF. This chain links TRBV9 with TRBJ1-2; possible D gene TRBD1, 6 bases. The germline V gene has CDR1 SGDLS and CDR2 YYNGEE. There are 13 residues in the CDR3. Trimming cost V 4 bases and J 6 bases, with 13 bases left between them.

A single count supports this clone. This chain uses TRBV5-1 with TRBJ2-7, with 7 bases aligning to TRBD2. Germline-derived CDR1 and CDR2 are SGHRS and YFSETQ. The length of the CDR3 is 14 residues. With V trimmed by 3 bases and J by 7 bases, 10 bases remained unmatched. CDR3 coding DNA: TGCGCCAGCAGCTCCCAAAGCGGGACTCTGGAGCAGTACTTC. This codes for CASSSQSGTLEQYF.

CDR3 loop: CASRRLEARETQYF. DNA of the CDR3: TGTGCCAGCCGTAGGTTGGAGGCCAGAGAGACCCAGTACTTC. This chain connects TRBV7-9 to TRBJ2-5; D is possibly TRBD2 (5 bases). Germline lookup yields CDR1 SEHNR and CDR2 FQNEAQ (reference sequence). CDR3 length: 14 amino acids. V was clipped by 8 bases and J by 4 bases, with 17 bases between them.

This chain joins TRBV2 and TRBJ2-2; 7 nucleotides agree with TRBD2. With V trimmed by 4 bases and J by 1 base, 9 bases remained unmatched. From germline, CDR1 is SNHLY and CDR2 FYNNEI. This CDR3 is 17 amino acids long. CDR3 sequence reads: CASSVSRLAENTGELFF. The CDR3 bases are TGTGCCAGCAGTGTCTCCAGACTAGCCGAGAACACCGGGGAGCTGTTTTTT.

The chain has TRBV7-2 and TRBJ2-1; 10 nucleotides agree with TRBD2. V trimming: 5 bases; J trimming: 6 bases; junction bases outside the gene matches: 10. CDR3 size: 16 residues. Germline CDR1 reads SGHTA; CDR2 reads FQGNSA. The CDR3 loop reads CASSPLLAGAINEQFF. The CDR3 DNA sequence: TGTGCCAGCAGCCCCCTCCTAGCGGGAGCGATCAATGAGCAGTTCTTC.

This chain joins TRBV29-1 and TRBJ2-5; D is unresolved. V lost 4 bases to trimming and J lost 2 bases, with 5 bases between them. CDR3 size: 11 residues. Germline-derived CDR1 and CDR2 are SQVTM and ANQGSEA. The CDR3 sequence: CSVVLQETQYF. The CDR3 nucleotides read TGCAGCGTTGTACTGCAAGAGACCCAGTACTTC.

The rearrangement joins TRBV5-1 to TRBJ1-1; perhaps TRBD1 as D (6 bases). V dropped 0 bases and J dropped 11 bases, with 14 bases sitting between them. Germline V gene lookup returns CDR1 SGHRS and CDR2 YFSETQ. The CDR3 totals 13 residues. Here the CDR3 DNA reads TGCGCCAGCAGCTTGGCGGGGGGGGCGCAGGCTTTCTTT. It translates to CASSLAGGAQAFF.

The rearrangement uses TRBV10-3 and TRBJ1-3; D is unclear. Germline V gene data show CDR1 as ENHRY and CDR2 as SYGVKD. Trimming cost V 0 bases and J 4 bases, with 7 bases left between them. The CDR3 extends over 14 amino acids. This CDR3 is CAISESNFGNTIYF. Here the CDR3 DNA reads TGTGCCATCAGTGAGTCAAACTTCGGAAACACCATATATTTT.

This chain joins TRBV6-5 and TRBJ1-1, with 11 bases identical to TRBD1. This CDR3 is built from 15 residues. V dropped 5 bases and J dropped 4; count of bases not matched to a gene: 6. Germline-derived CDR1 and CDR2 are MNHEY and SVGAGI. Here the CDR3 reads CASSRTGGLGTEAFF. Written as DNA, the CDR3 is TGTGCCAGCAGTCGGACAGGGGGCTTGGGCACTGAAGCTTTCTTT.

V gene TRBV28 combines with J gene TRBJ1-2, with D possibly matching TRBD1 (5 bases). The CDR3 extends over 14 amino acids. The V end was cut by 4 bases, the J end by 4 bases, with 13 bases between. The V gene's germline CDR1 is MDHEN and CDR2 SYDVKM. The CDR3, as DNA: TGTGCCAGCAGTTCCCCATCAGGGCCCTATGGCTACACCTTC. It encodes CASSSPSGPYGYTF.

The chain is built from TRBV10-3 and TRBJ1-5; possible D gene TRBD1, 5 bases. The V gene lost 5 bases and the J gene lost 4 bases, with 15 bases spanning the gap. The V gene's germline CDR1 is ENHRY and CDR2 SYGVKD. The length of the CDR3 is 15 residues. The CDR3 loop reads CAISPQAGGNQPQHF. As DNA, the CDR3 is TGTGCCATCAGTCCCCAAGCGGGGGGGAATCAGCCCCAGCATTTT.

This chain links TRBV7-3 with TRBJ2-7; 13 nucleotides agree with TRBD2. Trimming took 2 bases from V and 9 from J; bases not matched to a gene: 1. CDR1 is SGHTA, CDR2 FQGTGA, per germline. This CDR3 has 13 amino acids. CDR3 amino acids: CASSLGLAGVQYF. The DNA of the CDR3 is TGTGCCAGCAGCTTAGGACTAGCGGGAGTGCAGTACTTC.

The genes are TRBV11-3 and TRBJ2-5, with a possible D match to TRBD1 (5 bases). Germline CDR1 reads SGHNT; CDR2 reads YENEEA. Trimming shortened V by 0 bases and J by 3 bases, and 11 bases separated the two germline ends. The CDR3 runs 15 residues. The CDR3 loop is CASSLDQGREETQYF. CDR3 in DNA: TGTGCCAGCAGCTTAGATCAGGGCAGAGAAGAGACCCAGTACTTC.

The chain couples TRBV6-5 to TRBJ1-2; no firm D call. V lost 7 bases and J 5 bases, leaving 8 bases between the germline ends. The CDR3 has 11 amino acids. Germline V lookup: CDR1 MNHEY, CDR2 SVGAGI. The DNA of the CDR3 is TGTGCCAGCACCACGGGGTATGGCTACACCTTC. Protein sequence: CASTTGYGYTF.